The rows below give T cell receptor beta chains drawn from one sample of a study of OX40 agonist ivuxolimab in advanced cancers. The protocol was immunoSEQ multiplex PCR, while the TCRdb copy is restricted to in-frame clones and leaves out a portion. The sample has 35,000 to 50,000 clones, around 83% seen once; the top ten hold 21%. The source was CD4+ or CD8+ T cells sorted from blood, collected in a trial of the OX40 agonist ivuxolimab. These receptors all stem from an adult with an advanced solid tumor such as melanoma, head and neck, liver or kidney cancer. CDR3s include the opening cysteine and the closing phenylalanine or tryptophan. A D gene is named only where the DNA matches it firmly. Size is stated for part of the rows, as once, few or many counts, or as a class when the clone is expanded.

clone_size j_call v_call d_call cdr3_length cdr3_aa cdr3_nt
- TRBJ1-1 TRBV11-3 - 13 CASSRRMNTEAFF TGTGCCAGCAGCCGCAGGATGAACACTGAAGCTTTCTTT
- TRBJ2-5 TRBV9 - 16 CASSSPEEAPQETQYF TGTGCCAGCAGCTCCCCGGAGGAGGCACCCCAAGAGACCCAGTACTTC
- TRBJ2-7 TRBV7-9 - 11 CASSSNEEQYF TGTGCCAGCAGCTCCAATGAGGAGCAGTACTTC
- TRBJ1-1 TRBV7-9 - 13 CASSFLGIAEAFF TGTGCCAGCAGCTTTCTAGGGATCGCTGAAGCTTTCTTT
- TRBJ2-1 TRBV5-4 TRBD2 17 CASSLNSGGANVNEQFF TGTGCCAGCAGCTTAAATAGCGGGGGGGCCAATGTCAATGAGCAGTTCTTC
once TRBJ2-7 TRBV7-8 - 14 CASSSGEVSYEQYF TGTGCCAGCAGCTCCGGTGAGGTCTCCTACGAGCAGTACTTC
- TRBJ2-7 TRBV5-8 TRBD2 16 CASSTLKAGGDYEQYF TGTGCCAGCAGCACCTTAAAGGCGGGAGGGGACTACGAGCAGTACTTC
- TRBJ2-7 TRBV27 TRBD2 14 CASSLAGGQYEQYF TGTGCCAGCAGCCTAGCGGGGGGGCAATACGAGCAGTACTTC
- TRBJ2-2 TRBV9 - 11 CASSDTGELFF TGTGCCAGCAGTGACACCGGGGAGCTGTTTTTT
- TRBJ1-3 TRBV28 - 15 CASIPGHSRRNTIYF TGTGCCAGCATCCCGGGGCATTCGAGAAGAAACACCATATATTTT
- TRBJ2-1 TRBV4-3 - 16 CASSQDSLSSYNEQFF TGCGCCAGCAGCCAAGACAGCCTCAGCTCCTACAATGAGCAGTTCTTC
once TRBJ2-2 TRBV5-1 - 15 CASSLSDSNTGELFF TGCGCCAGCAGTTTATCAGACTCGAACACCGGGGAGCTGTTTTTT
- TRBJ2-2 TRBV7-2 - 14 CASSPRTVPGELFF TGTGCCAGCAGCCCCAGGACAGTCCCCGGGGAGCTGTTTTTT
- TRBJ1-1 TRBV5-4 TRBD1 15 CASSLNRGVNTEAFF TGTGCCAGCAGCCTAAACAGGGGGGTGAACACTGAAGCTTTCTTT
- TRBJ2-3 TRBV10-3 TRBD1 15 CAISGGTESTDTQYF TGTGCCATCAGTGGAGGGACAGAGAGCACAGATACGCAGTATTTT
- TRBJ2-1 TRBV19 - 14 CASSTTGIYNEQFF TGTGCCAGTAGTACCACAGGGATATACAATGAGCAGTTCTTC
- TRBJ2-1 TRBV27 TRBD2 17 CASSPRSGGAFYNEQFF TGTGCCAGCAGTCCCCGTAGCGGGGGGGCTTTCTACAATGAGCAGTTCTTC
- TRBJ1-2 TRBV7-6 TRBD1 15 CASSRTGTGGYGYTF TGTGCCAGCAGTCGGACAGGGACAGGGGGCTATGGCTACACCTTC
- TRBJ2-3 TRBV28 - 13 CASRSPGADTQYF TGTGCCAGCAGAAGCCCCGGGGCAGATACGCAGTATTTT
- TRBJ1-2 TRBV4-1 TRBD1 15 CASSQETGGDYGYTF TGCGCCAGCAGCCAAGAGACAGGGGGAGACTATGGCTACACCTTC
- TRBJ1-1 TRBV6-6 - 8 CASSEYFF TGTGCCAGCAGTGAATATTTCTTT
- TRBJ1-1 TRBV4-2 - 14 CASSQDRGFTEAFF TGTGCCAGCAGCCAAGACAGGGGATTCACTGAAGCTTTCTTT
- TRBJ2-3 TRBV10-3 - 14 CAISASGSTDTQYF TGTGCCATCAGTGCAAGCGGATCCACAGATACGCAGTATTTT
- TRBJ1-6 TRBV9 - 17 CASSVGQFGAGGSPLHF TGTGCCAGCAGCGTAGGGCAATTCGGTGCCGGGGGTTCACCCCTCCACTTT
- TRBJ1-1 TRBV7-8 - 10 CASTTFEAFF TGTGCCAGCACCACCTTTGAAGCTTTCTTT
few TRBJ1-1 TRBV7-2 - 14 CASSLYQANTEAFF TGTGCCAGCAGCTTATACCAGGCAAACACTGAAGCTTTCTTT
- TRBJ2-5 TRBV5-4 - 13 CASSSGDGGTQYF TGTGCCAGCAGCTCCGGGGACGGGGGGACCCAGTACTTC
few TRBJ2-4 TRBV28 TRBD1 14 CASSFIGGGNIQYF TGTGCCAGCAGTTTTATAGGGGGCGGTAACATTCAGTACTTC
- TRBJ1-1 TRBV7-9 - 13 CASSLLDYTEAFF TGTGCCAGCTCCTTACTGGACTACACTGAAGCTTTCTTT
- TRBJ1-4 TRBV5-4 - 14 CASSPEATNEKLFF TGTGCCAGCAGCCCCGAAGCAACTAATGAAAAACTGTTTTTT
once TRBJ2-3 TRBV27 TRBD2 16 CASSLGLAGFGDTQYF TGTGCCAGCAGTTTGGGACTAGCGGGGTTCGGGGATACGCAGTATTTT
- TRBJ1-2 TRBV28 TRBD1 12 CAGGTGGYGYTF TGTGCCGGCGGGACAGGGGGCTATGGCTACACCTTC
- TRBJ2-2 TRBV6-4 TRBD1 18 CASSEGAGGASDTGELFF TGTGCCAGCAGTGAGGGGGCAGGGGGCGCGTCGGACACCGGGGAGCTGTTTTTT
- TRBJ2-1 TRBV6-6 TRBD2 12 CASRGGWNEQFF TGTGCCAGCAGGGGAGGGTGGAATGAGCAGTTCTTC
once TRBJ2-7 TRBV2 TRBD2 15 CASSEVWGGSYEQYF TGTGCCAGCAGTGAAGTTTGGGGGGGGTCCTACGAGCAGTACTTC
once TRBJ1-2 TRBV7-9 - 16 CASSLLQVEWNYGYTF TGTGCCAGCAGCTTGCTACAGGTAGAGTGGAACTATGGCTACACCTTC
- TRBJ1-4 TRBV4-3 - 15 CASSQDGGPNEKLFF TGCGCCAGCAGCCAAGACGGGGGACCTAATGAAAAACTGTTTTTT
medium-sized TRBJ2-6 TRBV6-5 TRBD1 16 CASSYTGGSGANVLTF TGTGCCAGCAGTTATACAGGGGGCTCTGGGGCCAACGTCCTGACTTTC
- TRBJ2-5 TRBV19 - 14 CASSMGRGKETQYF TGTGCCAGTAGTATGGGTCGGGGGAAAGAGACCCAGTACTTC
- TRBJ1-1 TRBV4-3 TRBD1 15 CASSQAGTGDTEAFF TGCGCCAGCAGCCAAGCCGGGACAGGGGACACTGAAGCTTTCTTT
- TRBJ2-3 TRBV15 TRBD1 18 CATSSSLDREGYTDTQYF TGTGCCACCAGCAGCTCCTTAGACAGGGAAGGGTACACAGATACGCAGTATTTT
- TRBJ2-7 TRBV30 - 11 CAWSVGYEQYF TGTGCCTGGTCTGTCGGCTACGAGCAGTACTTC
- TRBJ1-1 TRBV2 - 10 CARRNTEAFF TGTGCCAGACGGAACACTGAAGCTTTCTTT
few TRBJ1-2 TRBV5-1 - 14 CASSLVPWTMGYTF TGCGCCAGCAGCTTGGTGCCGTGGACTATGGGCTACACCTTC
- TRBJ1-1 TRBV6-1 - 11 CASSAWTEAFF TGTGCCAGCAGCGCCTGGACTGAAGCTTTCTTT
- TRBJ1-1 TRBV28 - 11 CASQTLRVAFF TGTGCCAGCCAAACCCTCAGGGTGGCGTTCTTT
- TRBJ2-1 TRBV9 TRBD2 16 CASSVSGASSYNEQFF TGTGCCAGCAGCGTTAGCGGGGCTAGCTCCTACAATGAGCAGTTCTTC
- TRBJ2-7 TRBV4-3 - 16 CASSQDVGPSSYEQYF TGCGCCAGCAGCCAAGACGTGGGACCAAGCTCCTACGAGCAGTACTTC
- TRBJ1-5 TRBV7-6 - 16 CASSLGWGVSNQPQHF TGTGCCAGCAGCTTAGGCTGGGGGGTGAGCAATCAGCCCCAGCATTTT
- TRBJ1-1 TRBV28 - 14 CASSFDRPRAEAFF TGTGCCAGCAGTTTCGACAGGCCGAGAGCTGAAGCTTTCTTT
once TRBJ1-1 TRBV7-9 - 14 CASSSAGAQTEAFF TGTGCCAGCAGCTCAGCTGGCGCGCAAACTGAAGCTTTCTTT
- TRBJ1-6 TRBV6-1 - 14 CASSFSNYNSPLHF TGTGCCAGCAGTTTCTCAAACTATAATTCACCCCTCCACTTT
- TRBJ2-3 TRBV28 - 15 CASSLGPGATDTQYF TGTGCCAGCAGTTTAGGGCCAGGGGCAACAGATACGCAGTATTTT
once TRBJ1-2 TRBV6-5 TRBD1 15 CASSHQGGGGSGYTF TGTGCCAGCAGTCACCAGGGAGGGGGCGGGTCTGGCTACACCTTC